This T cell receptor (beta chain) was found in a study of blood T cells in healthy people across ages. General study findings and limits: Older age coincided with a roughly linear decline in TCR beta diversity per million T cells.

Through a sample-barcoded 5' primer and a J-beta primer mix, a second PCR was run for 7 to 11 cycles. The template-switch adaptor, which had 12 random nucleotides, put a tag on each cDNA molecule. TCRdb redid the calling of the 5' RACE reads with MiXCR, one entry per CDR3 protein. The repertoire holds about 400,000 distinct CDR3 sequences, with roughly half as singletons. This clonotype was seen many times. Its antigen is still unknown. Germline V lookup: CDR1 LGHDT, CDR2 YNNKEL (reference sequence). V was clipped by 1 base and J by 6 bases; unmatched bases: 9. The CDR3 sequence is 16 residues long. V usage is TRBV3-1 and J usage is TRBJ2-4, with 7 nucleotides matching TRBD2. The specimen was blood. The sequence was obtained from a man aged 55 to 69 in good health. CDR3 amino acids: CASSQGPGGGGNIQYF. The DNA of the CDR3 is TGTGCCAGCAGCCAAGGACCTGGGGGGGGGGGAAACATTCAGTACTTC.